The 11 T cell receptor beta chains below all came from one sample that was sequenced in a study of OX40 agonist ivuxolimab in advanced cancers. Using immunoSEQ multiplex PCR, the repertoire was profiled, and TCRdb retains in-frame clones only, with some absent. The sample records about 78,000 clones, 87% being singletons. Source: CD4+ or CD8+ T cells sorted from blood, taken in a trial of the OX40 agonist ivuxolimab. All receptors derive from an adult with an advanced solid tumor such as melanoma, head and neck, liver or kidney cancer.

The rearrangement uses TRBV2 and TRBJ2-1; perhaps TRBD2 as D (5 bases). V gave up 4 bases and J gave up 0 bases, with 13 bases separating them. Germline V CDR1 and CDR2: SNHLY, FYNNEI. This CDR3 region has 16 residues. The CDR3 loop reads CASSAFAGNSYNEQFF. The DNA of the CDR3 is TGTGCCAGCAGTGCATTCGCGGGTAACTCCTACAATGAGCAGTTCTTC. Looking up the rest from reference TRBV2 and TRBJ2-1 gives the full variable domain: EPEVTQTPSHQVTQMGQEVILRCVPISNHLYFYWYRQILGQKVEFLVSFYNNEISEKSEIFDDQFSVERPDGSNFTLKIRSTKLEDSAMYFCASSAFAGNSYNEQFFGPGTRLTVL.

The chain combines TRBV10-1 with TRBJ2-2; 7 bases map to TRBD1. V shed 7 bases, J shed 3 bases, and the junction held 5 bases outside the gene matches. The V gene's germline CDR1 is WNHNN and CDR2 SYGVQD (reference sequence). The CDR3 is 14 amino acids. CDR3 protein: CASKAGQDTGELFF. The CDR3, as DNA: TGCGCCAGCAAAGCCGGACAGGACACCGGGGAGCTGTTTTTT.

This sequence joins TRBV12-5 and TRBJ2-7, with D perhaps matching TRBD1 or TRBD2 (5 bases each). Trimming removed 7 bases from V and 0 bases from J, with 13 bases in between. The CDR3 length is 14 residues. CDR1 and CDR2 from the germline V gene are LGHNT and FRNRAP. The CDR3 nucleotides are TGTGCTAGTGCCGATCAGGGACCCTCCTACGAGCAGTACTTC. This sequence encodes CASADQGPSYEQYF.

This clone has only one observation. This chain joins TRBV27 and TRBJ2-7; TRBD2 aligns across 9 bases. The CDR3 is 15 residues long. Germline lookup yields CDR1 MNHEY and CDR2 SMNVEV (reference sequence). Trimming cost V 6 bases and J 2 bases; bases outside gene matches: 8. CDR3 sequence: CASRNSGSTTYEQYF. The CDR3 DNA is TGTGCCAGCAGGAATAGCGGGAGTACCACCTACGAGCAGTACTTC.

The genes are TRBV25-1 and TRBJ1-6; a possible D gene is TRBD1 (5 bases). Trimming pared 1 base from V and 5 bases from J, leaving 9 bases between. Germline CDR1 and CDR2: MGHDK and SYGVNS. This CDR3 spans 15 amino acids. This chain's CDR3 is CASSESGPNNSPLHF. The CDR3 bases are TGTGCCAGCAGTGAATCAGGGCCCAATAATTCACCCCTCCACTTT.

The chain combines TRBV11-3 with TRBJ2-5; TRBD2 aligns across 11 bases. The CDR3 is 19 amino acids. Germline values: CDR1 SGHNT, CDR2 YENEEA. The V segment lost 5 bases and the J segment 0 bases; nucleotides outside the gene matches: 14. The CDR3 loop is CASSRVRVAGGPYQETQYF. The CDR3 bases are TGTGCCAGCAGCCGAGTTCGGGTAGCGGGAGGGCCTTACCAAGAGACCCAGTACTTC. The full variable domain, its missing parts supplied by reference TRBV11-3 and TRBJ2-5, is EAGVVQSPRYKIIEKKQPVAFWCNPISGHNTLYWYLQNLGQGPELLIRYENEEAVDDSQLPKDRFSAERLKGVDSTLKIQPAELGDSAVYLCASSRVRVAGGPYQETQYFGPGTRLLVL.

The chain recombines TRBV10-3 with TRBJ2-7; TRBD1 matches 10 bases. Unmatched junction bases numbered 2, after V lost 6 bases and J lost 0 bases. The CDR3 is 14 amino acids. Germline V CDR1 and CDR2: ENHRY, SYGVKD. The CDR3 coding sequence is TGTGCCATCAGACGACAGGGGGCCTCCTACGAGCAGTACTTC. Its translation: CAIRRQGASYEQYF.

The chain recombines TRBV27 with TRBJ2-3; the D gene is possibly TRBD1 (5 bases). CDR1 is MNHEY and CDR2 is SMNVEV in the germline V gene (reference sequence). CDR3 length equals 14 residues. Trimming took off 6 bases at V and 2 bases at J, with 12 bases between the two ends. Written as DNA, the CDR3 is TGTGCCAGCAGCCCGGTTGGGGCCACAGATACGCAGTATTTT. Translating gives CASSPVGATDTQYF.

The J gene is TRBJ2-6, the V gene TRBV6-1; 7 nucleotides align to TRBD1. The J segment lost 0 bases and the V segment lost 6 bases, leaving 2 bases of the junction unmatched. The CDR3 has 15 amino acids. Germline V gene lookup returns CDR1 MNHNS and CDR2 SASEGT. CDR3 bases: TGTGCCAGCAGGGCAGGGGGCTCTGGGGCCAACGTCCTGACTTTC. It encodes CASRAGGSGANVLTF.

The chain combines TRBV6-1 with TRBJ1-1; D not resolved. Germline CDR1 MNHNS, CDR2 SASEGT. The CDR3 has 14 residues. V was pared by 2 bases and J by 2 bases, with 9 bases between. CDR3 bases: TGTGCCAGCAGTGAACTCGTCTCCAACACTGAAGCTTTCTTT. Protein sequence: CASSELVSNTEAFF.

The chain carries TRBV6-1 and TRBJ1-1; the D gene is possibly TRBD1 (6 bases). The V gene's germline CDR1 is MNHNS and CDR2 SASEGT. The CDR3 covers 13 residues. V dropped 7 bases and J dropped 1 base, with 10 bases sitting between them. The CDR3 here is CASTETGNTEAFF. The CDR3, as DNA: TGTGCCAGCACGGAGACAGGGAACACTGAAGCTTTCTTT.